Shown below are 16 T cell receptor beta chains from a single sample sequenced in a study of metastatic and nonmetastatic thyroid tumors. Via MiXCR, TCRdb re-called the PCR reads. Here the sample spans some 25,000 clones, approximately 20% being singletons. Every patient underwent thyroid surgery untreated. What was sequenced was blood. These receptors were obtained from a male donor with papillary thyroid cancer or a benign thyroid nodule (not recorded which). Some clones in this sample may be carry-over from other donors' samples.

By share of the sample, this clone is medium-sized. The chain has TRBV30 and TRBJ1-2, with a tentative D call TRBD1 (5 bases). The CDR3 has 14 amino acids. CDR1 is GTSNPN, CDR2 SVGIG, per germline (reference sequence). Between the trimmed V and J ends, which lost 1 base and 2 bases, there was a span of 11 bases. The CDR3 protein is CAWSAETANYGYTF. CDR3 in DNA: TGTGCCTGGAGTGCCGAGACAGCAAACTATGGCTACACCTTC.

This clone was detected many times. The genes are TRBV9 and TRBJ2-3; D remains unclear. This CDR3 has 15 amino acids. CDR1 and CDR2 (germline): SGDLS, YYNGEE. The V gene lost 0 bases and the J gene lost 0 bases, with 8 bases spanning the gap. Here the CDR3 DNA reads TGTGCCAGCAGCGTAGCCGTAGACAGCACAGATACGCAGTATTTT. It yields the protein CASSVAVDSTDTQYF.

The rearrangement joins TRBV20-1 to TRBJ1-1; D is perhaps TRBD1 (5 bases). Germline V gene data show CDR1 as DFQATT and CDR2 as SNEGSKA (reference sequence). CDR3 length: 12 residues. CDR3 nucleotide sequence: TGCACTCCGGGACTCATGAACACTGAAGCTTTCTTT. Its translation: CTPGLMNTEAFF.

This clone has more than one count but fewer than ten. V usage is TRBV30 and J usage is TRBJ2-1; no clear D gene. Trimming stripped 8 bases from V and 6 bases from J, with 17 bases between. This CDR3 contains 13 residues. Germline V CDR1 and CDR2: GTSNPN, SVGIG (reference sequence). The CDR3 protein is CAGSFSFTNEQFF. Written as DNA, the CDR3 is TGTGCCGGATCATTTAGTTTTACCAATGAGCAGTTCTTC.

CDR3 nucleotide sequence: TGCAGTGCTTACCCCCCTGACAGGGTCGGAGACACTGAAGCTTTCTTT. Its protein product is CSAYPPDRVGDTEAFF. This chain connects TRBV20-1 to TRBJ1-1; 7 positions match TRBD1. Germline V gene sequence: CDR1 DFQATT, CDR2 SNEGSKA (reference sequence). The CDR3 is 16 amino acids. V was pared by 5 bases and J by 3 bases, with 15 bases of the junction left unmatched.

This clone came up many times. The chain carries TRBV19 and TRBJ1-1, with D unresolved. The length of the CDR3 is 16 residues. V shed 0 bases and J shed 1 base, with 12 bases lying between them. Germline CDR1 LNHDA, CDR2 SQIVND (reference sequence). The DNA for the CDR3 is TGTGCCAGTAGTATAGAAACCGGGTTGGGGAACACTGAAGCTTTCTTT. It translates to CASSIETGLGNTEAFF.

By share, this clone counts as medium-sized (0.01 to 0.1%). The CDR3 loop reads CATEGTSYNEQFF. CDR3 coding DNA: TGTGCCACTGAGGGAACCTCCTACAATGAGCAGTTCTTC. This rearrangement joins TRBV24-1 to TRBJ2-1; D possibly corresponds to TRBD2 (5 bases). The V end lost 10 bases, the J end lost 0 bases, and 9 bases lay between the germline ends. The CDR3 is made up of 13 amino acids. Germline V CDR1 and CDR2: KGHDR, SFDVKD.

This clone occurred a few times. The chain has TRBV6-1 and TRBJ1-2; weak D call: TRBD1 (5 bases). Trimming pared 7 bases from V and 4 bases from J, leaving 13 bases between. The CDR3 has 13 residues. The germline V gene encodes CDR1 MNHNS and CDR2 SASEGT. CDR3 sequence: CASTLGVGYGYTF. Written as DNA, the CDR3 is TGTGCCAGCACCTTGGGGGTCGGCTATGGCTACACCTTC.

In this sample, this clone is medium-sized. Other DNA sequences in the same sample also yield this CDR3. The CDR3 nucleotides are TGTGCCAGCAGTTTACTCAAGACTAGCCGGGAGAACACCGGGGAGCTGTTTTTT. Protein sequence: CASSLLKTSRENTGELFF. This sequence joins TRBV27 and TRBJ2-2; 7 positions agree with TRBD2. J lost 1 base, V lost 2 bases, and 10 bases had no gene match. From germline, CDR1 is MNHEY and CDR2 SMNVEV (reference sequence). The CDR3 is 18 amino acids.

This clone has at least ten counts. The CDR3 region is CASSPGTTRTDTQYF. CDR3 DNA sequence: TGTGCCAGCAGCCCTGGGACTACCCGCACAGATACGCAGTATTTT. The rearrangement links TRBV4-2 to TRBJ2-3; TRBD2 aligns across 7 bases. J was trimmed by 1 base and V by 4 bases; bases with no gene match: 5. Germline CDR1 is LGHNA and CDR2 is YNFKEQ. This CDR3 spans 15 amino acids.

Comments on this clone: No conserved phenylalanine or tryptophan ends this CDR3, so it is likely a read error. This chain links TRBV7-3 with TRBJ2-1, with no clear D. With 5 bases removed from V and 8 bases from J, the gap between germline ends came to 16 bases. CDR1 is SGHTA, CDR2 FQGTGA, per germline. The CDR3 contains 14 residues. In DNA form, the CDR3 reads TGTGCCAGCAGCCCTGACGACTGGTACTATGAGCAGTTCTTA. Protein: CASSPDDWYYEQFL.

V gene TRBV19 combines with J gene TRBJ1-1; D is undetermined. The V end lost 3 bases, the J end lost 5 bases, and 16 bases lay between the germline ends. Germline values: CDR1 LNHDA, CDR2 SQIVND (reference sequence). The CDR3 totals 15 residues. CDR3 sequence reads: CASSMGVLLSTEAFF. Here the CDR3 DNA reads TGTGCCAGTAGTATGGGTGTGTTGCTTTCGACTGAAGCTTTCTTT.

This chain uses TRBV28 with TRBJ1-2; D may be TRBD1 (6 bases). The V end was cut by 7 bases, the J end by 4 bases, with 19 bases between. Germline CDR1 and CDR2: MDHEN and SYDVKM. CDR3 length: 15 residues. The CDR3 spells CASNNYQGRAYGYTF. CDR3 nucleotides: TGTGCCAGCAACAATTACCAGGGGAGGGCCTATGGCTACACCTTC.

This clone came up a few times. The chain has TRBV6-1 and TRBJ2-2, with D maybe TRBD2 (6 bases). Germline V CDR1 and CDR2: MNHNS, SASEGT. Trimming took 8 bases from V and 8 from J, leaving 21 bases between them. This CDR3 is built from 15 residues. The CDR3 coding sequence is TGTGCCAGCCGGGGGACGGGTTCGAAAACAGGGGAGCTGTTTTTT. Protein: CASRGTGSKTGELFF.

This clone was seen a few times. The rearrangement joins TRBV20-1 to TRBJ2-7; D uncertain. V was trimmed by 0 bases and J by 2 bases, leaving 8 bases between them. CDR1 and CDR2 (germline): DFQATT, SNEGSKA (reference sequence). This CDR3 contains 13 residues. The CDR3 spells CSARDMDTYEQYF. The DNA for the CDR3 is TGCAGTGCTAGAGATATGGATACCTACGAGCAGTACTTC.

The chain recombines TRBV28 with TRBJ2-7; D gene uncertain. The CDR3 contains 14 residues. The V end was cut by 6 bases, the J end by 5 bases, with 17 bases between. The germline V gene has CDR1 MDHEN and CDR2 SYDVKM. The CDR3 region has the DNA TGTGCCAGCAGCAAGTCCAAGACTGAGGACGAGCAGTACTTC. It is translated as CASSKSKTEDEQYF.